The 10 T cell receptor beta chains in this list originate from one sample, sequenced in a study of T-cell memory formation after mild COVID-19. TCRdb processed the 5' RACE reads anew with MiXCR; each CDR3 protein has one entry. The top ten clones hold approximately 12% of a sample with 550,000 to 700,000 distinct CDR3 sequences, under 20% of them seen once. The sequenced sample was PBMCs or a T cell subset sorted from them (not recorded which). These TCRs come from an adult woman who had mild COVID-19 (a few samples of this study predate the infection). Cell type and time point are not known.

This clonotype was recorded a few times. V gene TRBV3-1 combines with J gene TRBJ1-1; D unresolved. There are 14 residues in the CDR3. The V and J ends lost 0 bases and 8 bases respectively, with 13 bases between them. CDR1 and CDR2 (germline): LGHDT, YNNKEL (reference sequence). In DNA form, the CDR3 reads TGTGCCAGCAGCCAAGAGGGATGGGATTCGGAAGCTTTCTTT. Protein sequence: CASSQEGWDSEAFF.

A note on this clonotype: One end of the junction does not line up with germline, which may come from a read error. The chain couples TRBV6-5 to TRBJ1-2, with 8 nucleotides matching TRBD1. Germline CDR1 and CDR2: MNHEY and SVGAGI. This CDR3 contains 15 residues. In nucleotides, the CDR3 is TGTGCCAGCAGCCTCCGGACAGGGAGGCTTTATGACTACACCTTC. Its translation: CASSLRTGRLYDYTF.

The table lists this clonotype with a few counts. The chain links TRBV5-1 to TRBJ2-3; no reliable D call. Germline V gene lookup returns CDR1 SGHRS and CDR2 YFSETQ. This CDR3 region has 15 residues. The germline V and J ends were trimmed by 0 bases and 0 bases, with 8 bases remaining between them. The CDR3 nucleotides read TGCGCCAGCAGCTTGGGCTATACTAGCACAGATACGCAGTATTTT. It translates to CASSLGYTSTDTQYF.

The table lists this clonotype with many counts. V and J are TRBV7-2 and TRBJ1-2; D uncertain. Trimming took 1 base from V and 8 from J, leaving 5 bases between them. CDR1 is SGHTA, CDR2 FQGNSA, per germline. The CDR3 contains 11 residues. The CDR3 DNA reads TGTGCCAGCAGCTTAGGGTGGGGCTACACCTTC. Its protein product is CASSLGWGYTF. Full variable domain (rest looked up from reference TRBV7-2 and TRBJ1-2): GAGVSQSPSNKVTEKGKDVELRCDPISGHTALYWYRQSLGQGLEFLIYFQGNSAPDKSGLPSDRFSAERTGGSVSTLTIQRTQQEDSAVYLCASSLGWGYTFGSGTRLTVV.

This clonotype occurred a few times. This chain links TRBV7-9 with TRBJ2-1; the D gene is possibly TRBD1 (6 bases). V was shortened by 2 bases and J by 9 bases, with 17 bases between the two germline ends. CDR1 is SEHNR and CDR2 is FQNEAQ in the germline V gene (reference sequence). The CDR3 is 15 residues long. This CDR3 reads CASSLPATGTGEQFF. The DNA of the CDR3 is TGTGCCAGCAGCTTACCCGCGACAGGCACCGGTGAGCAGTTCTTC.

This clonotype was observed a handful of times. The V and J genes are TRBV2 and TRBJ2-5, with 10 bases aligning to TRBD1. V shed 7 bases and J 4 bases; nucleotides not matched to a gene: 6. Germline V CDR1 and CDR2: SNHLY, FYNNEI. The CDR3 runs to 14 residues. CDR3: CASIGDRGGETQYF. The CDR3 DNA reads as TGTGCCAGCATCGGGGACAGGGGAGGAGAGACCCAGTACTTC.

V is TRBV6-5 and J is TRBJ1-1; D remains ambiguous. This CDR3 is 15 amino acids long. Trimming cost V 0 bases and J 1 base, with 9 bases left between them. Germline assignment: CDR1 MNHEY and CDR2 SVGAGI. CDR3 sequence reads: CASSYSTIGNTEAFF. CDR3 nucleotide sequence: TGTGCCAGCAGTTACTCGACGATAGGGAACACTGAAGCTTTCTTT.

Only a few counts were recorded for this clonotype. CDR3 nucleotides: TGTGCCAGCAGCTGGGACAGTAATTCACCCCTCCACTTT. Protein sequence: CASSWDSNSPLHF. The chain links TRBV7-3 to TRBJ1-6, with 7 bases matching TRBD1. This CDR3 has 13 amino acids. The V segment lost 4 bases and the J segment 6 bases; nucleotides outside the gene matches: 0. Germline assignment: CDR1 SGHTA and CDR2 FQGTGA.

The rearrangement uses TRBV5-1 and TRBJ1-1; D is undetermined. Germline V gene data show CDR1 as SGHRS and CDR2 as YFSETQ. Between the trimmed V and J ends, which lost 1 base and 0 bases, there was a span of 7 bases. There are 14 residues in the CDR3. In DNA form, the CDR3 reads TGCGCCAGCAGCTTGTACCTTATGAACACTGAAGCTTTCTTT. This translates into CASSLYLMNTEAFF.

This clonotype occurred a few times. V and J are TRBV7-8 and TRBJ2-7, with 8 bases fitting TRBD1. Looked up from germline, CDR1 is SGHVS and CDR2 is FQNEAQ. The CDR3 sequence is 15 residues long. V lost 7 bases and J lost 2; bases outside the gene matches: 10. CDR3 protein: CASTVDRVGTYEQYF. The CDR3 DNA sequence: TGTGCCAGCACCGTGGACAGGGTAGGAACCTACGAGCAGTACTTC. Looking up the rest from reference TRBV7-8 and TRBJ2-7 gives the full variable domain: GAGVSQSPRYKVAKRGQDVALRCDPISGHVSLFWYQQALGQGPEFLTYFQNEAQLDKSGLPSDRFFAERPEGSVSTLKIQRTQQEDSAVYLCASTVDRVGTYEQYFGPGTRLTVT.